This T cell receptor beta chain was sequenced during a study of shared clonotypes between healthy human individuals. This CDR3 spans 12 amino acids. V was shortened by 4 bases and J by 6 bases, with 9 bases between the two germline ends. Germline lookup yields CDR1 SGHRS and CDR2 YFSETQ. Profiling relied on immunoSEQ multiplex PCR, and the TCRdb table lists in-frame clones only, not all of them. The top ten clones hold 0.3% to 0.45% of a sample with 1.6 million or so clones, roughly 98.5% of them seen once. The V and J genes are TRBV5-1 and TRBJ2-3; D not resolved. The TCR comes from a man aged 25 to 40 in good health. The sample taken for sequencing was naive CD4+ T cells sorted from blood. Subset: CD45RA+ positively selected. The DNA for the CDR3 is TGCGCCAGCAGCCCCCAGGCGGATACGCAGTATTTT. Translating it yields CASSPQADTQYF.